What follows describes a single TCR beta chain. Study members were between roughly 18 and 89 years old and lived in some 26 US regions. Two negative PCRs, clearance, or symptom resolution were required of recovered Cohort 3 donors. Source study methods: Amplification of reference gene primers was used by the study to estimate nucleated cell counts. Only in-frame clones appear in the TCRdb table, and some are missing; sequencing was by immunoSEQ multiplex PCR. V, J and clone size reflect that table, while D and trimming were determined from the DNA. The sample holds around 250,000 clones, around 82% seen once. The data were obtained in a study of blood T cell repertoires in COVID-19. V was trimmed by 3 bases and J by 6 bases, leaving 13 bases between them. Germline V lookup: CDR1 SGHRS, CDR2 YFSETQ. The CDR3 contains 13 residues.

This receptor was taken from a man aged 45-65 years who had recovered from COVID-19. Sequenced sample: PBMCs or T cells enriched from blood (not recorded which). The chain recombines TRBV5-1 with TRBJ2-7, with a possible D match to TRBD2 (5 bases). The CDR3 region has the DNA TGCGCCAGCAGCTCGGGATCTCTGAGCGAGCAGTACTTC. Its translation: CASSSGSLSEQYF. Using reference TRBV5-1 and TRBJ2-7 for the parts outside the CDR3, the full variable domain is KAGVTQTPRYLIKTRGQQVTLSCSPISGHRSVSWYQQTPGQGLQFLFEYFSETQRNKGNFPGRFSGRQFSNSRSEMNVSTLELGDSALYLCASSSGSLSEQYFGPGTRLTVT.